These T cell receptor beta chains were read from a single sample in a study of CD8+CD57+ T cells in acquired aplastic anemia. MiXCR, run by TCRdb on the reads, gives a single entry per CDR3 protein. The sample yields 150,000 to 200,000 distinct CDR3 sequences, approximately 48% seen once. The sequenced material came from sorted CD4+, CD8+, or CD8+CD57+ T cells (not recorded which) from PBMCs. Receptors originate from a human donor with aplastic anemia. The conserved cysteine and the conserved F or W are not part of the CDR3 here. Clone size appears in some rows only: once, few, many, or a class for an expanded clone.

cdr3_length	clone_size	v_call	j_call	cdr3_aa
11	NA	TRBV6-1	TRBJ2-7	ASSRGGRDEQY
16	NA	TRBV12-3/TRBV12-4	TRBJ2-1	ASSPVAPGQGLGNEQF
11	NA	TRBV19	TRBJ1-1	ASSMFLNTEAF
12	NA	TRBV29-1	TRBJ1-1	SGGTGRANTEAF
10	many	TRBV9	TRBJ1-4	ASSARNEKLF
9	many	TRBV20-1	TRBJ1-1	SASATTEAF
10	many	TRBV7-9	TRBJ2-1	ASSPQHNEQF
11	NA	TRBV20-1	TRBJ2-3	SARDRVTDTQY
13	NA	TRBV2	TRBJ1-2	ASRPSGQGNYGYT
13	many	TRBV7-3	TRBJ2-3	ASSRRRGGTDTQY
11	NA	TRBV5-1	TRBJ2-2	ASSGQGREELF
15	many	TRBV14	TRBJ2-7	ASSPGRNLAGSREQY